Listed here are 7 T cell receptor beta chains from one sample, sequenced in a study of siplizumab effects on memory and regulatory T cells. Sequenced by immunoSEQ multiplex PCR; TCRdb stores in-frame clones only, minus some. The repertoire holds about 66,000 clones, around 96% seen once, with about 0.095% in the top ten. The sequenced sample was naive CD8+ T cells sorted from blood. The receptors come from a human donor in good health.

The chain uses TRBV4-3 and TRBJ2-7; D is unclear. V was shortened by 1 base and J by 2 bases, with 9 bases between the two germline ends. Germline values: CDR1 LGHNA, CDR2 YSLEER. The CDR3 covers 14 residues. The chain's CDR3 is CASSQGAETYEQYF. The CDR3 DNA reads TGCGCCAGCAGCCAAGGGGCAGAGACCTACGAGCAGTACTTC.

This clone was seen once. This chain uses TRBV6-1 with TRBJ2-2; possibly TRBD1 for D (6 bases). Trimming stripped 1 base from V and 6 bases from J, with 15 bases between. Germline loops: CDR1 MNHNS, CDR2 SASEGT. This CDR3 region has 16 residues. The CDR3 loop reads CASSEGSRGFAGELFF. The DNA of the CDR3 is TGTGCCAGCAGTGAAGGTAGCAGGGGTTTTGCCGGGGAGCTGTTTTTT.

The V gene is TRBV11-3, the J gene TRBJ2-7, with 7 bases lining up with TRBD1. Germline V CDR1 and CDR2: SGHNT, YENEEA. There are 13 residues in the CDR3. With V trimmed by 5 bases and J by 3 bases, 4 bases remained unmatched. CDR3 sequence: CASSPRQGYEQYF. The DNA of the CDR3 is TGTGCCAGCAGCCCGAGACAGGGCTACGAGCAGTACTTC.

The chain has TRBV9 and TRBJ1-1; no clear D gene. From germline, CDR1 is SGDLS and CDR2 YYNGEE. This CDR3 contains 12 residues. V was cut by 0 bases and J by 8 bases, with 8 bases left in between. The DNA for the CDR3 is TGTGCCAGCAGCGTAGGTTTCTCGGAAGCTTTCTTT. It specifies CASSVGFSEAFF.

The J gene is TRBJ2-4, the V gene TRBV5-6; tentatively, D is TRBD2 (6 bases). Germline V CDR1 and CDR2: SGHDT, YYEEEE. This CDR3 comprises 14 residues. The V end was cut by 0 bases, the J end by 3 bases, with 7 bases between. CDR3 nucleotides: TGTGCCAGCAGCTTGGCCGGGAGCAAAAACATTCAGTACTTC. Protein sequence: CASSLAGSKNIQYF.

The CDR3: CASSSALSGALETQYF. The CDR3, as DNA: TGTGCCAGCAGCTCAGCCTTATCGGGTGCTCTAGAGACCCAGTACTTC. The chain uses TRBV7-9 and TRBJ2-5; D unclear. The CDR3 contains 16 residues. Germline V gene lookup returns CDR1 SEHNR and CDR2 FQNEAQ (reference sequence). V gave up 4 bases and J gave up 4 bases, with 19 bases separating them.

The J gene is TRBJ2-5, the V gene TRBV5-5; 11 positions match TRBD2. CDR3 length: 15 residues. Unmatched junction bases numbered 3, after V lost 3 bases and J lost 2 bases. From germline, CDR1 is SGHKS and CDR2 YYEKEE (reference sequence). The CDR3 sequence is CASSSSGGSQETQYF. The CDR3 DNA is TGTGCCAGCAGCTCTAGCGGGGGGTCGCAAGAGACCCAGTACTTC.